Following are 30 T cell receptor beta chains from one sample sequenced in a study of blood T cell repertoires in COVID-19. Clones were read by immunoSEQ multiplex PCR, and TCRdb kept only the in-frame ones, dropping some. The sample shows fewer than 200,000 clones, 84% of them seen only once. The sample consisted of peripheral blood. These receptors originate from a man in his sixties or seventies with active or convalescent COVID-19.

The chain couples TRBV30 to TRBJ1-2; TRBD1 aligns across 7 bases. This CDR3 has 13 amino acids. Germline V gives CDR1 GTSNPN, CDR2 SVGIG (reference sequence). Germline trimming cut 3 bases from V and 4 bases from J; bases unmatched to any gene: 5. CDR3: CAWRQGILYGYTF. CDR3 in DNA: TGTGCCTGGAGACAGGGGATCCTCTATGGCTACACCTTC.

This sequence joins TRBV18 and TRBJ1-2, with D maybe TRBD1 (6 bases). V shed 2 bases and J shed 8 bases, with 12 bases lying between them. Germline V gives CDR1 KGHSH, CDR2 LQKENI. CDR3 length: 13 amino acids. CDR3 in amino acids: CASSPTAGVGYTF. In DNA, the CDR3 is TGTGCCAGCTCACCAACGGCAGGGGTCGGCTACACCTTC.

This chain connects TRBV5-1 to TRBJ2-5; possible D gene TRBD2, 6 bases. This CDR3 comprises 15 residues. The germline gives CDR1 SGHRS, CDR2 YFSETQ. Deletions cut 0 bases from V and 3 bases from J, with 12 bases between. CDR3 in amino acids: CASSLGRASEETQYF. The CDR3 coding sequence is TGCGCCAGCAGCTTGGGCCGCGCTAGCGAAGAGACCCAGTACTTC.

This chain connects TRBV19 to TRBJ1-6; 7 bases fit TRBD1. J lost 7 bases, V lost 3 bases, and 3 bases had no gene match. CDR1 is LNHDA, CDR2 SQIVND, per germline (reference sequence). CDR3 size: 14 residues. DNA for the CDR3: TGTGCCAGTAGTATTGGGACAGAGAATTCACCCCTCCACTTT. Translation gives CASSIGTENSPLHF.

The count of this clone is one. V gene TRBV5-1 combines with J gene TRBJ2-1, with D possibly TRBD2 on 5 matching bases. Trimming removed 3 bases at V and 0 bases at J, with 19 bases between. Germline V gene data show CDR1 as SGHRS and CDR2 as YFSETQ. The CDR3 totals 18 residues. CDR3 in amino acids: CASSYYGKTPSSYNEQFF. CDR3 nucleotides: TGCGCCAGCAGCTATTACGGGAAGACCCCGAGCTCCTACAATGAGCAGTTCTTC.

The chain combines TRBV6-5 with TRBJ2-7; tentative D call: TRBD2 (5 bases). Germline loops: CDR1 MNHEY, CDR2 SVGAGI. There are 12 residues in the CDR3. The V gene lost 8 bases and the J gene lost 6 bases, with 14 bases spanning the gap. The CDR3, as DNA: TGTGCCAGCCTTGGGAGCCCTTCCGAGCAGTACTTC. It codes for CASLGSPSEQYF.

The gene calls are TRBV4-3 and TRBJ2-5; 13 positions agree with TRBD2. There are 14 residues in the CDR3. V shed 1 base and J 10 bases; nucleotides not matched to a gene: 3. CDR1 and CDR2 (germline): LGHNA, YSLEER. This CDR3 reads CASSQVGTSGVQYF. CDR3 nucleotides: TGCGCCAGCAGCCAAGTCGGGACTAGCGGGGTCCAGTACTTC.

V usage is TRBV28 and J usage is TRBJ1-1; D gene unclear. This CDR3 is built from 13 residues. V dropped 1 base and J dropped 11 bases, with 14 bases sitting between them. Germline V gene sequence: CDR1 MDHEN, CDR2 SYDVKM. In DNA form, the CDR3 reads TGTGCCAGCAGTTTATCGAATTCAGGCAGGGCTTTCTTT. This translates into CASSLSNSGRAFF.

The J gene is TRBJ1-6, the V gene TRBV2, with D possibly matching TRBD1 (6 bases). Germline CDR1 SNHLY, CDR2 FYNNEI. This CDR3 is 15 amino acids long. With 3 bases removed from V and 4 bases from J, the gap between germline ends came to 10 bases. The CDR3 nucleotides are TGTGCCAGCAGTGATAGGACAGCTTATAATTCACCCCTCCACTTT. It translates to CASSDRTAYNSPLHF.

V gene TRBV9 combines with J gene TRBJ2-5; 7 positions match TRBD1. This CDR3 has 15 residues. J was trimmed by 1 base and V by 2 bases; bases with no gene match: 5. Germline V CDR1 and CDR2: SGDLS, YYNGEE. The CDR3 DNA follows: TGTGCCAGCAGCGTTCGACAGGGCCCCCAAGAGACCCAGTACTTC. Its protein is CASSVRQGPQETQYF. The variable domain in full, completed from reference TRBV9 and TRBJ2-5, reads DSGVTQTPKHLITATGQRVTLRCSPRSGDLSVYWYQQSLDQGLQFLIQYYNGEERAKGNILERFSAQQFPDLHSELNLSSLELGDSALYFCASSVRQGPQETQYFGPGTRLLVL.

The J gene is TRBJ2-5, the V gene TRBV21-1; TRBD2, the D gene given by the table, was not confirmed from the DNA. TRBV21-1 is described as a pseudogene. CDR3 length: 22 amino acids. The CDR3 bases are TGTGCCAGCGGTAGCGGTCCTATCCCCGATTTAGCGGGAGGGCCGATTGGGGAGACCCAGTACTTC. Translating it yields CASGSGPIPDLAGGPIGETQYF.

The chain couples TRBV5-1 to TRBJ1-1; 7 bases line up with TRBD1. Germline CDR1 reads SGHRS; CDR2 reads YFSETQ. CDR3 length equals 15 residues. Trimming cost V 3 bases and J 1 base; bases outside gene matches: 6. The CDR3 region is CASSWDSERNTEAFF. For the CDR3, the DNA is TGCGCCAGCAGCTGGGACAGCGAAAGGAACACTGAAGCTTTCTTT.

The chain recombines TRBV18 with TRBJ2-1; TRBD2 aligns across 13 bases. Per the germline V gene, CDR1 is KGHSH and CDR2 is LQKENI. The CDR3 is 15 residues long. J lost 5 bases, V lost 3 bases, and 1 base had no gene match. The CDR3 reads CASSPGTSGNNEQFF. In nucleotides, the CDR3 is TGTGCCAGCTCACCCGGGACTAGCGGGAACAATGAGCAGTTCTTC.

This chain joins TRBV27 and TRBJ2-1; 8 bases line up with TRBD1. V lost 5 bases to trimming and J lost 6 bases; unmatched junction nucleotides: 6. Germline V CDR1 and CDR2: MNHEY, SMNVEV (reference sequence). The CDR3 runs to 14 residues. The CDR3 DNA follows: TGTGCCAGCAGTACTTCAGGGGGCGTCAATGAGCAGTTCTTC. This translates into CASSTSGGVNEQFF.

This chain uses TRBV5-1 with TRBJ2-1, with a tentative D call TRBD1 (8 bases). V shed 4 bases and J shed 1 base, with 15 bases lying between them. Looked up from germline, CDR1 is SGHRS and CDR2 is YFSETQ. The CDR3 runs to 16 residues. The CDR3 spells CASSPQGGNSYNEQFF. CDR3 nucleotide sequence: TGCGCCAGCAGCCCACAGGGGGGGAATTCCTACAATGAGCAGTTCTTC.

The chain joins TRBV7-2 to TRBJ2-1, with a possible D match to TRBD1 (5 bases). Looked up from germline, CDR1 is SGHTA and CDR2 is FQGNSA. Trimming removed 5 bases at V and 5 bases at J, with 13 bases between. This CDR3 contains 14 residues. The CDR3 nucleotides are TGTGCCAGCAGCCCAAGACAGACTGACAATGAGCAGTTCTTC. This encodes CASSPRQTDNEQFF. Full variable domain (remainder filled in from reference TRBV7-2 and TRBJ2-1): GAGVSQSPSNKVTEKGKDVELRCDPISGHTALYWYRQSLGQGLEFLIYFQGNSAPDKSGLPSDRFSAERTGGSVSTLTIQRTQQEDSAVYLCASSPRQTDNEQFFGPGTRLTVL.

The table lists this clone with a few counts. CDR3 bases: TGTGCCAGCAGCCACTTACAGGCGAACACTGAAGCTTTCTTT. Its protein product is CASSHLQANTEAFF. This sequence joins TRBV7-9 and TRBJ1-1; weak D call: TRBD1 (5 bases). CDR1 and CDR2 (germline): SEHNR, FQNEAQ (reference sequence). V was clipped by 5 bases and J by 1 base, with 11 bases between them. This CDR3 has 14 amino acids.

The chain links TRBV19 to TRBJ2-3; the match to TRBD2 covers 16 bases. Losses at the gene ends were 6 bases for V and 2 bases for J; bases not matched to a gene: 11. CDR3 length: 19 amino acids. From germline, CDR1 is LNHDA and CDR2 SQIVND (reference sequence). CDR3 protein: CASSPGLAGGPHFTDTQYF. The DNA for the CDR3 is TGTGCCAGTAGCCCGGGACTAGCGGGAGGGCCCCATTTCACAGATACGCAGTATTTT.

This clone was observed a handful of times. The V call is TRBV10-3, the J call TRBJ2-2; D is perhaps TRBD1 (6 bases). Per germline, CDR1 ENHRY and CDR2 SYGVKD. V dropped 5 bases and J dropped 4 bases, with 14 bases sitting between them. The CDR3 sequence is 15 residues long. This CDR3 reads CAISREGGPTGELFF. DNA of the CDR3: TGTGCCATCAGTCGGGAAGGGGGACCCACCGGGGAGCTGTTTTTT.

The V and J genes are TRBV3-1 (or the pseudogene TRBV3-2) and TRBJ2-5; 9 positions match TRBD2. Unmatched junction bases numbered 9, after V lost 4 bases and J lost 0 bases. CDR3 length: 17 amino acids. The germline V gene encodes CDR1 LGHDT and CDR2 YNNKEL (reference sequence). The chain's CDR3 is CASSPITRTSDQETQYF. CDR3 DNA: TGTGCCAGCAGCCCAATCACCAGGACTAGCGACCAAGAGACCCAGTACTTC.

The chain carries TRBV11-2 and TRBJ2-5; maybe TRBD2 (6 bases). Trimming left V 2 bases short and J 4 bases short, with 14 bases between. The CDR3 sequence is 15 residues long. Per germline, CDR1 SGHAT and CDR2 FQNNGV. The CDR3 coding sequence is TGTGCCAGCAGCTTATTGGGAGGCCTGAGAGAGACCCAGTACTTC. Translating gives CASSLLGGLRETQYF.

This chain links TRBV5-1 with TRBJ1-3; D remains unclear. V lost 5 bases and J 2 bases, leaving 17 bases between the germline ends. Germline V gene data show CDR1 as SGHRS and CDR2 as YFSETQ. CDR3 length: 16 residues. CDR3 in amino acids: CASSQVGSQAGNTIYF. The CDR3 nucleotides read TGCGCCAGCAGTCAGGTGGGCTCTCAAGCTGGAAACACCATATATTTT.

Points on this clone: Compared with germline, one end of the junction differs, possibly owing to a read error. The rearrangement uses TRBV6-2 or TRBV6-3 and TRBJ1-5; TRBD1 might be the D (5 bases). There are 14 residues in the CDR3. The germline CDR1 and CDR2 sequences are MNHEY and SVGEGT. CDR3: CASSQTWGKQPQHF. The DNA for the CDR3 is TGTGCCAGCAGTCAAACATGGGGCAAGCAGCCCCAGCATTTT.

The V gene is TRBV18, the J gene TRBJ1-5, with D possibly being TRBD1 (6 bases). CDR1 and CDR2 (germline): KGHSH, LQKENI. The CDR3 runs 15 residues. V was pared by 3 bases and J by 1 base, with 10 bases between. CDR3 sequence (DNA): TGTGCCAGCTCACCCGACAGGTTAAGCAATCAGCCCCAGCATTTT. This codes for CASSPDRLSNQPQHF.

The J gene is TRBJ2-2, the V gene TRBV15; TRBD1 aligns across 7 bases. V shed 2 bases and J 2 bases; nucleotides not matched to a gene: 5. This CDR3 contains 16 residues. Looked up from germline, CDR1 is LNHNV and CDR2 is YYDKDF (reference sequence). The CDR3 loop reads CATSRKGQKNTGELFF. Here the CDR3 DNA reads TGTGCCACCAGCAGAAAGGGACAGAAAAACACCGGGGAGCTGTTTTTT.

The chain recombines TRBV6-5 with TRBJ1-2; a weak D match, TRBD1 (6 bases). V was shortened by 1 base and J by 8 bases, with 11 bases between the two germline ends. Per the germline V gene, CDR1 is MNHEY and CDR2 is SVGAGI. The length of the CDR3 is 13 residues. CDR3 coding DNA: TGTGCCAGCAGTTACTTCGGACAGAAGGGCTACACCTTC. This sequence encodes CASSYFGQKGYTF.

The chain is built from TRBV28 and TRBJ2-7, with a possible D match to TRBD1 (6 bases). The CDR3 consists of 13 residues. In germline, CDR1 is MDHEN, CDR2 SYDVKM. Deletions cut 10 bases from V and 2 bases from J, with 15 bases between. The CDR3 nucleotides read TGTGCCATCCAGTCAGGGGTTGCCTACGAGCAGTACTTC. Amino acid sequence: CAIQSGVAYEQYF.

The table lists this clone with a few counts. The chain uses TRBV28 and TRBJ1-6; TRBD1 aligns across 8 bases. Trimming cost V 6 bases and J 7 bases; bases outside gene matches: 11. There are 16 residues in the CDR3. CDR1 and CDR2 from the germline V gene are MDHEN and SYDVKM. CDR3 amino acids: CASSQIGQGGNSPLHF. CDR3 in DNA: TGTGCCAGCAGCCAGATAGGACAGGGAGGGAATTCACCCCTCCACTTT.

J is TRBJ2-7 and V is TRBV7-6, with D possibly being TRBD2 (6 bases). Germline CDR1 SGHVS, CDR2 FNYEAQ. Trimming removed 5 bases at V and 7 bases at J, with 12 bases between. The CDR3 is 12 amino acids. The CDR3: CASSNGGREQYF. DNA for the CDR3: TGTGCCAGCAGCAACGGGGGTCGGGAGCAGTACTTC.

On this clone: A read error may produce the germline difference seen at one junction end. The V gene is TRBV5-1, the J gene TRBJ1-4, with D possibly matching TRBD1 (5 bases). The CDR3 contains 16 residues. Germline assignment: CDR1 SGHRS and CDR2 YFSETQ. CDR3 loop: CASTLVSRGRNEKLFF. The CDR3 DNA is TGCGCCAGCACCTTGGTGTCGCGGGGCAGAAATGAAAAACTGTTTTTT. The variable domain in full, with the rest retrieved from reference TRBV5-1 and TRBJ1-4, is KAGVTQTPRYLIKTRGQQVTLSCSPISGHRSVSWYQQTPGQGLQFLFEYFSETQRNKGNFPGRFSGRQFSNSRSEMNVSTLELGDSALYLCASTLVSRGRNEKLFFGSGTQLSVL.